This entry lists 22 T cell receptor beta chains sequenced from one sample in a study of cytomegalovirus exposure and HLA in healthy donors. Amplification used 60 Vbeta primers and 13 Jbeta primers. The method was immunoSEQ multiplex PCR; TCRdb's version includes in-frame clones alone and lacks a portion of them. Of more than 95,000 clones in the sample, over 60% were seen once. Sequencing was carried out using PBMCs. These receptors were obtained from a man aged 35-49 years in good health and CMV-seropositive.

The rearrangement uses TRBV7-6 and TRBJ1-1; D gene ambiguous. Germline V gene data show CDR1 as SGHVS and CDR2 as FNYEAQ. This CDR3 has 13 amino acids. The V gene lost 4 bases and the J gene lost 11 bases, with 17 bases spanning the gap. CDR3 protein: CASSSTPQVVAFF. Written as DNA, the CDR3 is TGTGCCAGCAGCTCCACGCCGCAGGTTGTTGCTTTCTTT. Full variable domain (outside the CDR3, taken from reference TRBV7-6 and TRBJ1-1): GAGVSQSPRYKVTKRGQDVALRCDPISGHVSLYWYRQALGQGPEFLTYFNYEAQQDKSGLPNDRFSAERPEGSISTLTIQRTEQRDSAMYRCASSSTPQVVAFFGQGTRLTVV.

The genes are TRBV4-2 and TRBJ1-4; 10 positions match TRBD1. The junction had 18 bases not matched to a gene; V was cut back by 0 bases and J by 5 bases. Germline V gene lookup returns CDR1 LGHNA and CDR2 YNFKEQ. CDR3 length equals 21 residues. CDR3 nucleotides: TGTGCCAGCAGCCAAGAGATACGAGACAGGGGGCGGGGAGGGTCCAATGAAAAACTGTTTTTT. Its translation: CASSQEIRDRGRGGSNEKLFF.

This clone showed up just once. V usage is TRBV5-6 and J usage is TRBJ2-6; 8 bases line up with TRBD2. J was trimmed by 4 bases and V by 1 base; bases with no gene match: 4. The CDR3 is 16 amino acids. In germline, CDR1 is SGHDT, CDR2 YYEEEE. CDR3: CASSLFGGVGANVLTF. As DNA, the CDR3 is TGTGCCAGCAGCTTGTTCGGGGGGGTCGGGGCCAACGTCCTGACTTTC.

The CDR3 loop is CAIANQGGGGYTF. The CDR3 region has the DNA TGTGCCATCGCGAATCAGGGTGGCGGTGGCTACACCTTC. The chain is built from TRBV10-3 and TRBJ1-2, with D maybe TRBD1 (5 bases). The V gene's germline CDR1 is ENHRY and CDR2 SYGVKD. V was shortened by 8 bases and J by 7 bases, with 17 bases between the two germline ends. CDR3 length equals 13 residues.

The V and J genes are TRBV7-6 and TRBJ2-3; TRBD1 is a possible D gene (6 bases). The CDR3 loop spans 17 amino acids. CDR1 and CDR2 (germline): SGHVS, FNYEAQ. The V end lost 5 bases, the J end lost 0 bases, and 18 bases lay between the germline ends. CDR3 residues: CASSLMTGHKSTDTQYF. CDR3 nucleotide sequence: TGTGCCAGCAGCCTAATGACGGGACACAAGAGCACAGATACGCAGTATTTT.

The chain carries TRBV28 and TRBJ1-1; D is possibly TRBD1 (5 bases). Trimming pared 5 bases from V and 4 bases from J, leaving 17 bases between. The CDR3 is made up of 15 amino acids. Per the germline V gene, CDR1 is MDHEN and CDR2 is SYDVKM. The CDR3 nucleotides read TGTGCCAGCAGTCCCCCGATTTGGGGGGGCACTGAAGCTTTCTTT. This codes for CASSPPIWGGTEAFF.

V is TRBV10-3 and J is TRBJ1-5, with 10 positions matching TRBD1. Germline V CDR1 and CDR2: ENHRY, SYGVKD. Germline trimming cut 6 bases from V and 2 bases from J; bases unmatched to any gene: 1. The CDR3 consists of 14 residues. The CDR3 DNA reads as TGTGCCATCAGGGGGACAGGGGGCAATCAGCCCCAGCATTTT. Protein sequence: CAIRGTGGNQPQHF.

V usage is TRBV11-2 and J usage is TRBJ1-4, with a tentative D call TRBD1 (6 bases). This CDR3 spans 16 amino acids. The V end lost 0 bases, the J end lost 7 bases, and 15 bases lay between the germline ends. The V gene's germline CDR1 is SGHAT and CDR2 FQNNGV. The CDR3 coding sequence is TGTGCCAGCAGCTTAGATCTGGGGGCCGGAGGTGAAAAACTGTTTTTT. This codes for CASSLDLGAGGEKLFF.

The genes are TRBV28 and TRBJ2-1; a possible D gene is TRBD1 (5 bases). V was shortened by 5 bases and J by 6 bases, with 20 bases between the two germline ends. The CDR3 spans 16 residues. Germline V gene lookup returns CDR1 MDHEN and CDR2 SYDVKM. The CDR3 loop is CASSLRQIPGVNEQFF. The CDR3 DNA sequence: TGTGCCAGCAGTCTAAGACAGATCCCCGGTGTCAATGAGCAGTTCTTC.

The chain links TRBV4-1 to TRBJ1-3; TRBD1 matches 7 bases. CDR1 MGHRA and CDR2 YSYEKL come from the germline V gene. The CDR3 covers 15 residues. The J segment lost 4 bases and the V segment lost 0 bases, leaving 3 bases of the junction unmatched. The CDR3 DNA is TGCGCCAGCAGCCAAGATACAGGGGAAGGAAACACCATATATTTT. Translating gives CASSQDTGEGNTIYF.

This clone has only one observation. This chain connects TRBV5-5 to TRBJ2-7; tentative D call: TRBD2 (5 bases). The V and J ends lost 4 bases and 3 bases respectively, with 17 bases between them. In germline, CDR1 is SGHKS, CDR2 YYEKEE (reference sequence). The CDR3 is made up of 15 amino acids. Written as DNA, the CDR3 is TGTGCCAGCAGCCGGGGATCGAACCTAGGCTACGAGCAGTACTTC. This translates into CASSRGSNLGYEQYF.

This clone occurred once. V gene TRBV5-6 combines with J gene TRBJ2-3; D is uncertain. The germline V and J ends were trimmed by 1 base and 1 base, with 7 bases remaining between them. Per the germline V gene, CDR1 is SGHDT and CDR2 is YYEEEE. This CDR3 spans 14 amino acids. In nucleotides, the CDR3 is TGTGCCAGCAGCTTGAGATTAGGCACAGATACGCAGTATTTT. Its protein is CASSLRLGTDTQYF.

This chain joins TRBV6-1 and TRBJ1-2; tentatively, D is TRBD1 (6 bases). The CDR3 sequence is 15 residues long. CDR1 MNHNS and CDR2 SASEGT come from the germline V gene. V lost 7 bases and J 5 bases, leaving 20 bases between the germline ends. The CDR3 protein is CASKGFVIGGYGYTF. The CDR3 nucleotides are TGTGCCAGCAAGGGGTTCGTTATAGGGGGATATGGCTACACCTTC.

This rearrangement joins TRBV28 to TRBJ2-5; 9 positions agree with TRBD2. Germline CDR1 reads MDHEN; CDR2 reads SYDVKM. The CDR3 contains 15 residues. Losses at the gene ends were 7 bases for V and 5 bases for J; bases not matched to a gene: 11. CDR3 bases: TGTGCCAGCATACGCGGCGGGGGGGCCTATGAGACCCAGTACTTC. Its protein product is CASIRGGGAYETQYF.

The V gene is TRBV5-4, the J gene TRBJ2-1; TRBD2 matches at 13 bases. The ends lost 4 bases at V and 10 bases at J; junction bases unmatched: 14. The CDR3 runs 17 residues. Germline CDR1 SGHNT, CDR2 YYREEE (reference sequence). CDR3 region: CASSLGLAGVSRLEQFF. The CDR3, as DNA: TGTGCCAGCAGCCTTGGACTAGCGGGAGTAAGTAGGCTGGAGCAGTTCTTC.

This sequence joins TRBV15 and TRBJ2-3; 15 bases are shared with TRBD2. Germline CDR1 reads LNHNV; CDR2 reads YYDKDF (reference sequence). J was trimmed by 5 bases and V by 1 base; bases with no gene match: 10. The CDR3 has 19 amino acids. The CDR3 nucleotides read TGTGCCACCAGCAGAGGGACTAGCGGGAGGGCCCAGGAGAGAGATACGCAGTATTTT. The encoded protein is CATSRGTSGRAQERDTQYF.

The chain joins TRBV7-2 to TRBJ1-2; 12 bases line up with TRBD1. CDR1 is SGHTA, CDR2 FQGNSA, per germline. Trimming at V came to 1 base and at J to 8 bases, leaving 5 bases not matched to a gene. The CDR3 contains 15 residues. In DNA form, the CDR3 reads TGTGCCAGCAGCTTAGGAGGGACAGGGGGCAAGGGCTACACCTTC. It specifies CASSLGGTGGKGYTF.

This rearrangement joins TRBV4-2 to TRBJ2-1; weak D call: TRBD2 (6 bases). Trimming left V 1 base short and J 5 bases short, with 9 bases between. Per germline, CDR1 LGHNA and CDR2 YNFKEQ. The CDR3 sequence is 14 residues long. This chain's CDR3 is CASSQGLANNEQFF. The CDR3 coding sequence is TGTGCCAGCAGCCAAGGGCTAGCGAACAATGAGCAGTTCTTC.

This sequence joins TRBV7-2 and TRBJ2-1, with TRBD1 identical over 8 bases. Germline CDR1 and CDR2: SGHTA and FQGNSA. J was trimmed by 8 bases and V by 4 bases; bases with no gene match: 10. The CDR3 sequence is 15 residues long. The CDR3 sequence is CASSSWTGLGDEQFF. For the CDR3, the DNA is TGTGCCAGCAGCTCGTGGACAGGGCTAGGAGATGAGCAGTTCTTC.

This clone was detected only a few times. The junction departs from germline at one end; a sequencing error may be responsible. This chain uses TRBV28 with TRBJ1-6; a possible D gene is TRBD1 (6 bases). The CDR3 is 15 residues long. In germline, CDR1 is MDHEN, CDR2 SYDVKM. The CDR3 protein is CASTLFGDGGSPLHF. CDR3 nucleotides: TGTGCCAGCACTTTATTCGGAGATGGGGGCTCACCCCTCCACTTT.

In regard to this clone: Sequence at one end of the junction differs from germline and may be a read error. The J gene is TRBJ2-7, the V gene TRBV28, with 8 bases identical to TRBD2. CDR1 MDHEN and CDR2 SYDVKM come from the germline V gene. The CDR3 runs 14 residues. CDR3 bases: TGTGCCAGCAGTTTATTACAGGCGGGGGGTCTTAGGCACTTC. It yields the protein CASSLLQAGGLRHF.

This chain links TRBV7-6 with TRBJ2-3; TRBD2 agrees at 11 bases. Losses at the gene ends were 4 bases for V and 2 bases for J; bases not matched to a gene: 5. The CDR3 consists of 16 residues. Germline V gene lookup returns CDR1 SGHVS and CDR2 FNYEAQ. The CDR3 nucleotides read TGTGCCAGCAGCTCCATAGCGGGGGGGCACACAGATACGCAGTATTTT. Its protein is CASSSIAGGHTDTQYF.